Listed below are T cell receptor beta chains from one sample, sequenced in a study of radiotherapy plus CTLA-4 blockade in lung cancer. Profiled with immunoSEQ multiplex PCR; TCRdb holds only in-frame clones, not every one. Of 20,000 or so clones detected, roughly 88% appear once; the ten largest clones hold less than 25%. This specimen was peripheral blood, taken from a patient treated with radiotherapy plus ipilimumab. These TCRs come from a human donor with non-small cell lung cancer whose response to radiotherapy plus ipilimumab could not be evaluated. Both conserved end residues are part of each CDR3. The D gene is left open where the match is weak. Clone size appears in some rows only: once, few, many, or a class for an expanded clone.

TRBV19	TRBJ2-1	.	.	TGTGCCAGTAGCCCTAGCCCAACTGTACAGGAGCAGTTCTTC	CASSPSPTVQEQFF
TRBV28	TRBJ1-4	.	once	TGTGCCAGCAGTTTAGGGGCGGGAGCTAATGAAAAACTGTTTTTT	CASSLGAGANEKLFF
TRBV5-1	TRBJ2-6	.	once	TGCGCCAGCAGCTTGGTCCCATCTGGGGCCAACGTCCTGACTTTC	CASSLVPSGANVLTF
TRBV5-1	TRBJ2-1	TRBD1	.	TGCGCCAGCAGACAACAGGGGCAGTCCTACAATGAGCAGTTCTTC	CASRQQGQSYNEQFF
TRBV2	TRBJ2-2	TRBD2	.	TGTGCCGGGCGGGGGACCAGGGCGGTCGGGGAGCTGTTTTTT	CAGRGTRAVGELFF
TRBV7-8	TRBJ2-6	.	.	TGTGCCAGCAGCCCAGGGACAAAGGTTTGGGCCAACGTCCTGACTTTC	CASSPGTKVWANVLTF
TRBV19	TRBJ2-3	.	.	TGTGCCAGTAGTCCACACCCAGGGACAGATACGCAGTATTTT	CASSPHPGTDTQYF
TRBV4-1	TRBJ2-3	TRBD1	.	TGCGCCAGCAGCCAAGAGGACAGGTCCCTCACAGATACGCAGTATTTT	CASSQEDRSLTDTQYF
TRBV5-4	TRBJ2-1	.	.	TGTGCCAGCAGCTTAAACGGGGAAAGCTCCTACAATGAGCAGTTCTTC	CASSLNGESSYNEQFF
TRBV11-2	TRBJ2-3	TRBD2	.	TGTGCCAGCAGCTCCAGACTAGCGGGAGATACGCAGTATTTT	CASSSRLAGDTQYF
TRBV5-1	TRBJ1-4	TRBD1	.	TGCGCCAGCAGCTTGCAGGGGGAACCGGAAAAACTGTTTTTT	CASSLQGEPEKLFF
TRBV28	TRBJ2-7	.	.	TGTGCCAGCAGTTTGCAGTCTTGGTACGAGCAGTACTTC	CASSLQSWYEQYF
TRBV10-1	TRBJ1-1	.	.	TGCGCCAGCAGTGAGCAGATCAGCGGGTCAACAGCTTTCTTT	CASSEQISGSTAFF
TRBV6-5	TRBJ2-2	.	.	TGTGCCAGCAGTTACTCGGGCCAAACGAACACCGGGGAGCTGTTTTTT	CASSYSGQTNTGELFF
TRBV5-1	TRBJ1-4	.	.	TGCGCCAGCAGCTTGGGAGCCGCCGGCGGTGAAAAACTGTTTTTT	CASSLGAAGGEKLFF
TRBV7-2	TRBJ1-5	.	.	TGTGCCAGCAGCTTAGAGTCGGGGTGGAATCAGCCCCAGCATTTT	CASSLESGWNQPQHF
TRBV7-9	TRBJ2-3	.	.	TGTGCCAGCAACACGGGGCAGGGGAGCGCAGATACGCAGTATTTT	CASNTGQGSADTQYF
TRBV2	TRBJ2-5	.	.	TGTGCCAGCAGTGAATCGGGTATCCAGTACTTC	CASSESGIQYF
TRBV5-6	TRBJ1-1	.	once	TGTGCCGGCAGGTACACAGGGACCACTGAAGCTTTCTTT	CAGRYTGTTEAFF
TRBV27	TRBJ2-1	TRBD1	.	TGTGCCAGCAGTCCCCGATCGACAGGGTATGAGCAGTTCTTC	CASSPRSTGYEQFF
TRBV27	TRBJ2-3	.	.	TGTGCCAGCCCCCTTGATACGCAGTATTTT	CASPLDTQYF
TRBV28	TRBJ1-6	.	.	TGTGCCAGCAGTTTAGTTAGTGTAGTTAACTATAATTCACCCCTCCACTTT	CASSLVSVVNYNSPLHF
TRBV28	TRBJ1-4	TRBD1	.	TGTGCCAGCAGGGTACAGGGGATTAATGAAAAACTGTTTTTT	CASRVQGINEKLFF
TRBV21-1	TRBJ1-4	.	few	TGTGCCAGCAGCGGAAGGACAGGGCTGAATGAAAAACTGTTTTTT	CASSGRTGLNEKLFF
TRBV6-5	TRBJ2-7	TRBD1	.	TGTGCCACCAGAGGGACAGGGCCTTTGGTGGAGCAGTACTTC	CATRGTGPLVEQYF
TRBV5-6	TRBJ2-7	.	few	TGTGCCAGCAACTTGGGGCACGAGCAGTACTTC	CASNLGHEQYF
TRBV19	TRBJ2-3	.	.	TGTGCCAGTAGTCCCAGGGGTGGGATCACAGATACGCAGTATTTT	CASSPRGGITDTQYF
TRBV6-1	TRBJ1-4	.	.	TGTGCCACTTCTCGGGGAGCTAATGAAAAACTGTTTTTT	CATSRGANEKLFF
TRBV10-3	TRBJ2-6	.	.	TGTGCCATCAGTGGGGGGCGGGTGGGTGCGGTTGGCTCTGGGGCCAACGTCCTGACTTTC	CAISGGRVGAVGSGANVLTF
TRBV19	TRBJ2-7	TRBD1	.	TGTGCCAGTAGTATGAGAACACGGGACAGGGGCCGTAGTCCGGCTGACTACGAGCAGTACTTC	CASSMRTRDRGRSPADYEQYF
TRBV28	TRBJ1-5	.	.	TGTGCCAGCAGCTCTCTTCGACAGTCCAAAACCTTGAATCAGCCCCAGCATTTT	CASSSLRQSKTLNQPQHF
TRBV4-1	TRBJ2-1	.	.	TGCGCCAGCAGCCCCGGGGAAGCTAGCTTTAGCTCCTACAATGAGCAGTTCTTC	CASSPGEASFSSYNEQFF
TRBV4-3	TRBJ2-7	.	.	TGCGCCAGCAGCCAAATACTTCAGGGGCGAGGGCGGGGGGAGCAGTACTTC	CASSQILQGRGRGEQYF
TRBV7-9	TRBJ2-7	TRBD1	.	TGTGCCAGCAGCTCGGCGGGAAGGACAGGGAGGTACGAGCAGTACTTC	CASSSAGRTGRYEQYF
TRBV7-2	TRBJ1-2	.	.	TGTGCCAGCAGCTTAGTATTAGCCAGGGGTGATGGCTACACCTTC	CASSLVLARGDGYTF
TRBV11-2	TRBJ2-7	.	.	TGTGCCAGCAGCCGAATTCGGGACTCGGGGTGGGAGCAGTACTTC	CASSRIRDSGWEQYF
TRBV19	TRBJ1-5	TRBD1	.	TGTGCCAGTAGTATCAGGGGGACCGACTATAGCAATCAGCCCCAGCATTTT	CASSIRGTDYSNQPQHF
TRBV27	TRBJ2-1	TRBD2	.	TGTGCCAGCAGTACGGGGGGCTACAATGAGCAGTTCTTC	CASSTGGYNEQFF
TRBV10-3	TRBJ2-1	TRBD1	.	TGTGCCATCAGAGCTGGGGGTGGACAGGGTCGGGATGAGCAGTTCTTC	CAIRAGGGQGRDEQFF
TRBV11-3	TRBJ1-1	.	.	TGTGCCAGCAGCTTGGCGGGACTCCCGGGGGCTGAAGCTTTCTTT	CASSLAGLPGAEAFF
TRBV27	TRBJ1-2	.	.	TGTGCCAGCAGTTCCAGGGCGGCTAACTATGGCTACACCTTC	CASSSRAANYGYTF
TRBV11-3	TRBJ2-2	TRBD1	.	TGTGCCAGCAGCCCGGACAGGGGGAGGGCCACCGGGGAGCTGTTTTTT	CASSPDRGRATGELFF
TRBV29-1	TRBJ2-7	TRBD1	.	TGCAGCGTTGAAGATTGGGGACAGGGGGACTACGAGCAGTACTTC	CSVEDWGQGDYEQYF
TRBV7-2	TRBJ1-4	TRBD1	.	TGTGCCAGCACCAGGACAGGGGTTAATGAAAAACTGTTTTTT	CASTRTGVNEKLFF
TRBV27	TRBJ1-1	TRBD1	few	TGTGCCAGCGGACCCCGGGACAGGGCGTGGGGGTCTGAAGCTTTCTTT	CASGPRDRAWGSEAFF
TRBV2	TRBJ2-7	.	once	TGTGCCAGCAGCCCAACTAGTTTTCTCGAGCAGTACTTC	CASSPTSFLEQYF
TRBV5-1	TRBJ2-7	.	.	TGCGCCAGCAGCTTGTTACCTCCACCACGGGACGAGCAGTACTTC	CASSLLPPPRDEQYF